In this sample, the clone carrying this T cell receptor (beta chain) turned up a few times. Its antigen is not known. It was RNA transcripts that yielded the amplified TCR beta CDR3 regions. HTBI primers were used for first-round RT-PCR of the TCR CDR3. Each CDR3 protein is one row after TCRdb ran MiXCR on the multiplex PCR reads. The data contain about 360,000 distinct CDR3 sequences, less than 15% of them singletons. The sample comes from a study of T cells in Graves' hyperthyroidism and ophthalmopathy. General study results and limits: Separation of ophthalmopathy from stable hyperthyroidism was achieved by a 13 V-J model.

The V gene's germline CDR1 is SGDLS and CDR2 YYNGEE. The V end was cut by 0 bases, the J end by 3 bases, with 9 bases between. The CDR3 extends over 15 amino acids. This receptor was taken from a woman aged 18-29 years with Graves' hyperthyroidism. Sequencing used blood. The gene calls are TRBV9 and TRBJ1-4; no reliable D call. The CDR3 sequence is CASSVGGGPNEKLFF. The CDR3 DNA reads as TGTGCCAGCAGCGTAGGAGGCGGGCCTAATGAAAAACTGTTTTTT.